This T cell receptor (beta chain) was found in a study of blood T cell repertoires in COVID-19. Study summary: The cDNA or gDNA used as material had been derived from T cells, B-cell-depleted T cells, or PBMCs.

Clones were read by immunoSEQ multiplex PCR, and TCRdb kept only the in-frame ones, dropping some. This table holds about 320,000 clones, 87% found once. V lost 6 bases, J lost 5 bases, and 11 bases stayed unmatched. The CDR3 totals 15 residues. CDR1 is SGHVS and CDR2 is FQNEAQ in the germline V gene. Everyone who took part was roughly 18 to 95 years old, and they came from 20 to 25 US areas. Assignment of participants to cohorts was predicated upon participant-reported clinical history. Input material: PBMCs or T cells enriched from blood (not recorded which). This receptor was obtained from a woman aged 30 to 39 who had recovered from COVID-19. This chain uses TRBV7-8 with TRBJ1-2; TRBD1 agrees at 8 bases. CDR3 region: CASRPDRGRLYGYTF. For the CDR3, the DNA is TGTGCCAGCAGACCAGACAGGGGACGCCTGTATGGCTACACCTTC.